This T cell receptor (beta chain) was sequenced for a study of blood T cells in healthy people across ages. Samples each had at least 5 micrograms of total RNA extracted. A sample-barcoded 5' primer and a J-beta primer mix were used in a second PCR of about 6 to 12 cycles. TCRdb re-analysed the 5' RACE reads in MiXCR, keeping a single row per CDR3 protein. The data contain about 720,000 distinct CDR3 sequences, roughly 20% of them singletons. A word on this clonotype: The antigen is undetermined.

Study findings and constraints: In the absence of known donor CMV status, changes in expanded clonotypes were possibly confounded.

Source material: blood. The TCR was taken from an older man in good health.

CDR3 nucleotide sequence: TGCGCCAGCAGCTCGACAGTTTCCTCTGGAAACACCATATATTTT. It yields the protein CASSSTVSSGNTIYF. V and J are TRBV5-1 and TRBJ1-3, with D possibly being TRBD1 (5 bases). The CDR3 runs 15 residues. Germline lookup yields CDR1 SGHRS and CDR2 YFSETQ. V was clipped by 3 bases and J by 0 bases, with 10 bases between them. Based on the CDR3 plus reference TRBV5-1 and TRBJ1-3, the full variable domain is KAGVTQTPRYLIKTRGQQVTLSCSPISGHRSVSWYQQTPGQGLQFLFEYFSETQRNKGNFPGRFSGRQFSNSRSEMNVSTLELGDSALYLCASSSTVSSGNTIYFGEGSWLTVV.